Following are 16 T cell receptor beta chains from one sample sequenced in a study of blood T cell repertoires in COVID-19. Here immunoSEQ multiplex PCR was the method, and the copy in TCRdb shows in-frame clones only, minus some. The repertoire consists of 200,000 to 300,000 clones, with around 84% occurring once and the leading ten covering 5.5% to 7.5%. The sample taken for sequencing was peripheral blood. These receptors were obtained from a woman aged 70-85 years with active or convalescent COVID-19.

CDR3 DNA: TGTGCCAGCAGCAATCAACAGGGCTCTGGAAACACCATATATTTT. This gives the protein CASSNQQGSGNTIYF. The V and J genes are TRBV7-6 and TRBJ1-3, with a possible D match to TRBD1 (6 bases). Germline V CDR1 and CDR2: SGHVS, FNYEAQ. V dropped 5 bases and J dropped 0 bases, with 11 bases sitting between them. The CDR3 is made up of 15 amino acids.

Only one count was recorded for this clone. The chain combines TRBV15 with TRBJ2-3, with 8 bases matching TRBD1. The CDR3 extends over 13 amino acids. CDR1 LNHNV and CDR2 YYDKDF come from the germline V gene (reference sequence). Trimming took 4 bases from V and 5 from J; bases not matched to a gene: 2. The CDR3 DNA reads as TGTGCCACCAGCAACGGACAGGGAGATACGCAGTATTTT. This codes for CATSNGQGDTQYF.

The genes are TRBV6-6 and TRBJ2-6; TRBD1 aligns across 8 bases. The germline CDR1 and CDR2 sequences are MNHNY and SVGAGI (reference sequence). With 2 bases clipped from V and 5 bases from J, the junction kept 5 bases outside the gene matches. This CDR3 spans 16 amino acids. The CDR3 sequence: CASSYPQGGRANVLTF. The CDR3 nucleotides read TGTGCCAGCAGTTACCCACAGGGGGGAAGGGCCAACGTCCTGACTTTC.

The chain recombines TRBV5-1 with TRBJ1-1; D possibly corresponds to TRBD1 (5 bases). The CDR3 is 15 residues long. Between the trimmed V and J ends, which lost 5 bases and 0 bases, there was a span of 14 bases. Germline CDR1 and CDR2: SGHRS and YFSETQ. This CDR3 reads CASSGRESLNTEAFF. CDR3 DNA sequence: TGCGCCAGCAGTGGCAGGGAATCCCTGAACACTGAAGCTTTCTTT.

The genes are TRBV7-3 and TRBJ1-2; the match to TRBD1 covers 8 bases. Germline V lookup: CDR1 SGHTA, CDR2 FQGTGA. Trimming at V came to 3 bases and at J to 11 bases, leaving 8 bases not matched to a gene. CDR3 length: 13 residues. Written as DNA, the CDR3 is TGTGCCAGCAGCTTTGCAGGGGGCAAAGGTTACACCTTC. Translation: CASSFAGGKGYTF.

V usage is TRBV5-5 and J usage is TRBJ1-4; no clear D gene. V dropped 5 bases and J dropped 6 bases, with 17 bases sitting between them. Germline V gives CDR1 SGHKS, CDR2 YYEKEE (reference sequence). This CDR3 is built from 15 residues. CDR3 region: CASSPSGTTDEKLFF. For the CDR3, the DNA is TGTGCCAGCAGTCCCTCAGGAACCACCGATGAAAAACTGTTTTTT.

The CDR3 coding sequence is TGCGCCAGCAAGGCCTCGGCAGGGGAACAGAATCAGCCCCAGCATTTT. Protein: CASKASAGEQNQPQHF. The rearrangement joins TRBV5-1 to TRBJ1-5; perhaps TRBD1 as D (6 bases). CDR3 size: 16 residues. V was pared by 6 bases and J by 4 bases, with 20 bases between. CDR1 and CDR2 from the germline V gene are SGHRS and YFSETQ. The complete variable domain, with remaining parts taken from reference TRBV5-1 and TRBJ1-5, reads KAGVTQTPRYLIKTRGQQVTLSCSPISGHRSVSWYQQTPGQGLQFLFEYFSETQRNKGNFPGRFSGRQFSNSRSEMNVSTLELGDSALYLCASKASAGEQNQPQHFGDGTRLSIL.

The chain recombines TRBV10-3 with TRBJ1-3; possible D gene TRBD1, 6 bases. This CDR3 region has 13 residues. Trimming pared 6 bases from V and 0 bases from J, leaving 6 bases between. Per germline, CDR1 ENHRY and CDR2 SYGVKD. This CDR3 is CAIRDSSGNTIYF. The CDR3 DNA reads as TGTGCCATCAGGGACAGCTCTGGAAACACCATATATTTT.

This chain joins TRBV7-8 and TRBJ1-2; TRBD1 agrees at 7 bases. There are 14 residues in the CDR3. With 5 bases clipped from V and 7 bases from J, the junction kept 10 bases outside the gene matches. Germline CDR1 SGHVS, CDR2 FQNEAQ. In nucleotides, the CDR3 is TGTGCCAGCAGCCGGAACCGGGGACAGCTTGGCTACACCTTC. Translated: CASSRNRGQLGYTF.

The chain has TRBV27 and TRBJ2-1; weak D call: TRBD2 (6 bases). This CDR3 contains 15 residues. The germline gives CDR1 MNHEY, CDR2 SMNVEV (reference sequence). Deletions cut 6 bases from V and 14 bases from J, with 26 bases between. CDR3 nucleotide sequence: TGTGCCAGCAGGGACCGTCGGAGGGCGGCCGGGCCCGAGTTCTTC. It encodes CASRDRRRAAGPEFF.

The CDR3 nucleotides are TGTGCCAGCAGCCTGGGGACAGCTATAAATCAGCCCCAGCATTTT. Translation: CASSLGTAINQPQHF. The V and J genes are TRBV5-5 and TRBJ1-5; 7 bases map to TRBD1. The V segment lost 4 bases and the J segment 4 bases; nucleotides outside the gene matches: 8. The CDR3 extends over 15 amino acids. The germline V gene encodes CDR1 SGHKS and CDR2 YYEKEE (reference sequence).

The rearrangement uses TRBV29-1 and TRBJ2-3; D is possibly TRBD1 (5 bases). Deletions cut 6 bases from V and 1 base from J, with 11 bases between. Germline lookup yields CDR1 SQVTM and CDR2 ANQGSEA. The CDR3 runs 13 residues. CDR3 in amino acids: CSVAGNGTDTQYF. The CDR3 DNA follows: TGCAGCGTCGCAGGGAACGGCACAGATACGCAGTATTTT.

The chain couples TRBV6-5 to TRBJ1-2, with 7 positions matching TRBD1. The germline gives CDR1 MNHEY, CDR2 SVGAGI. The CDR3 has 14 residues. With 5 bases clipped from V and 8 bases from J, the junction kept 11 bases outside the gene matches. CDR3 loop: CASSRTGQHKGYTF. In nucleotides, the CDR3 is TGTGCCAGCAGTCGGACAGGCCAGCACAAAGGCTACACCTTC.

This clone was observed once. The chain employs TRBV19 and TRBJ2-2; maybe TRBD2 (6 bases). The CDR3 is 13 amino acids. V was trimmed by 3 bases and J by 5 bases, leaving 7 bases between them. The germline gives CDR1 LNHDA, CDR2 SQIVND (reference sequence). The CDR3 DNA reads as TGTGCCAGTAGTATGGAGGGGACCGGGGAGCTGTTTTTT. Encoded protein: CASSMEGTGELFF.

The table lists this clone with a count of one. The V gene is TRBV4-3, the J gene TRBJ1-1; no clear D gene. The CDR3 spans 14 residues. V gave up 3 bases and J gave up 0 bases, with 8 bases separating them. Germline CDR1 LGHNA, CDR2 YSLEER. The CDR3: CASSQATLNTEAFF. The DNA of the CDR3 is TGCGCCAGCAGCCAGGCAACATTGAACACTGAAGCTTTCTTT.

A few counts support this clone. The chain uses TRBV5-4 and TRBJ2-7; 11 nucleotides line up with TRBD2. The CDR3 loop spans 15 amino acids. Germline V gene lookup returns CDR1 SGHNT and CDR2 YYREEE (reference sequence). After removal of 4 bases from V and 3 bases from J, the junction contained 6 bases not matched to a gene. CDR3 in amino acids: CASSRAGTSGYEQYF. For the CDR3, the DNA is TGTGCCAGCAGCCGCGCCGGGACTAGCGGCTACGAGCAGTACTTC.